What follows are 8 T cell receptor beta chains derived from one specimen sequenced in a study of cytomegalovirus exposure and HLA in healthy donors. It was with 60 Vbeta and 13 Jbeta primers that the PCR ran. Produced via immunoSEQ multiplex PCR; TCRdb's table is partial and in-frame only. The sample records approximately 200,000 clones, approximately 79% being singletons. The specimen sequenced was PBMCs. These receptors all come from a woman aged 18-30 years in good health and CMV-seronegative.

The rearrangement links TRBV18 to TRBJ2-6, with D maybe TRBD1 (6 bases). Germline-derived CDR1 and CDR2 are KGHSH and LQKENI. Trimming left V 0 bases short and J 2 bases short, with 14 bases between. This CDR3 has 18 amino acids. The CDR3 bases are TGTGCCAGCTCACCACCTGGGCAGGGGACAACTGGGGCCAACGTCCTGACTTTC. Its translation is CASSPPGQGTTGANVLTF. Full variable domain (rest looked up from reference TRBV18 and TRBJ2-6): NAGVMQNPRHLVRRRGQEARLRCSPMKGHSHVYWYRQLPEEGLKFMVYLQKENIIDESGMPKERFSAEFPKEGPSILRIQQVVRGDSAAYFCASSPPGQGTTGANVLTFGAGSRLTVL.

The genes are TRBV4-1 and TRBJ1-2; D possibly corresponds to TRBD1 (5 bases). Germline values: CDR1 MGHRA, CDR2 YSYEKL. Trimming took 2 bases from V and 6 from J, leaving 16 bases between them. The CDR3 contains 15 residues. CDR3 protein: CASSQLRGRANGYTF. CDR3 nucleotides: TGCGCCAGCAGCCAACTTCGGGGGAGGGCCAATGGCTACACCTTC.

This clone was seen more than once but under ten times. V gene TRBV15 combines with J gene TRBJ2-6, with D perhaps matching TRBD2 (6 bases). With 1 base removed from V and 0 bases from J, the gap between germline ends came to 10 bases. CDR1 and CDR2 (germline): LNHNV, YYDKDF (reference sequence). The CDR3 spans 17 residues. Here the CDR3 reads CATSRVGGYSGANVLTF. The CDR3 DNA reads TGTGCCACCAGCAGAGTCGGAGGGTACTCTGGGGCCAACGTCCTGACTTTC.

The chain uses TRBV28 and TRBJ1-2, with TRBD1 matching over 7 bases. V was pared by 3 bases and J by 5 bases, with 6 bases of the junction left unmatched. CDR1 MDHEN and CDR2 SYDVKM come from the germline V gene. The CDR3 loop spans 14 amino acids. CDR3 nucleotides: TGTGCCAGCAGTTTGCCGGACAGGTTTTATGGCTACACCTTC. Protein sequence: CASSLPDRFYGYTF.

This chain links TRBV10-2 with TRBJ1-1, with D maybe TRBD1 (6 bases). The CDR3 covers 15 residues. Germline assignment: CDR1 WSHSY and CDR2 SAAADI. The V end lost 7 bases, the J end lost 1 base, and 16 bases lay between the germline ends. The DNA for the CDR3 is TGCGCCAGCAAACCCACCGGGACACCGAACACTGAAGCTTTCTTT. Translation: CASKPTGTPNTEAFF.

CDR3 region: CASSPKQGPGQPQHF. DNA for the CDR3: TGCGCCAGCAGCCCCAAACAGGGCCCGGGTCAGCCCCAGCATTTT. The chain employs TRBV5-1 and TRBJ1-5; maybe TRBD1 (6 bases). The germline V gene has CDR1 SGHRS and CDR2 YFSETQ. Trimming took 4 bases from V and 6 from J, leaving 17 bases between them. This CDR3 is 15 amino acids long.

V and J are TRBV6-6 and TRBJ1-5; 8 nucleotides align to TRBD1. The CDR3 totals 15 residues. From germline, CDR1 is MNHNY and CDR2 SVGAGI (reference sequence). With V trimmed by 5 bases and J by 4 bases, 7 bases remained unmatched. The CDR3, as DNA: TGTGCCAGCAGTGATCAGGGGGCAGGGAATCAGCCCCAGCATTTT. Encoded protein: CASSDQGAGNQPQHF.

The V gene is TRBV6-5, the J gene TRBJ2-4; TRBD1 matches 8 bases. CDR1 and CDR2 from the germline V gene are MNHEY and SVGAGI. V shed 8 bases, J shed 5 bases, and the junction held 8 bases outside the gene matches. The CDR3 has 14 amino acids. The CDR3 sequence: CASSVPGGQNIQYF. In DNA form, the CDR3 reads TGTGCCAGCTCGGTACCAGGGGGCCAAAACATTCAGTACTTC.